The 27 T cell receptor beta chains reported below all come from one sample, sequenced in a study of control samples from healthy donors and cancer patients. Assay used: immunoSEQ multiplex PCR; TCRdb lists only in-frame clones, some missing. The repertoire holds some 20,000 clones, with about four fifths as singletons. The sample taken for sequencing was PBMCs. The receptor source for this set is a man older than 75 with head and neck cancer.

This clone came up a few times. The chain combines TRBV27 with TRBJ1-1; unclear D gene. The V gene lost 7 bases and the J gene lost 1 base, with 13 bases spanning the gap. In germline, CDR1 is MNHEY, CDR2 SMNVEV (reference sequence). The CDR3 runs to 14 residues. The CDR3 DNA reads TGTGCCAGCACCCCCTGGCCCGGGAACACTGAAGCTTTCTTT. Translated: CASTPWPGNTEAFF.

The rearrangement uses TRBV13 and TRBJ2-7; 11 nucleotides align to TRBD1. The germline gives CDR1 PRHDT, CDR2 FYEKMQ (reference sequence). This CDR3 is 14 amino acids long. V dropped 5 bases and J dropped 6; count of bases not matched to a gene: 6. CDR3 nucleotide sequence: TGTGCCAGCAGCCTGGGACAGGGGGTGTCCGAGCAGTACTTC. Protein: CASSLGQGVSEQYF.

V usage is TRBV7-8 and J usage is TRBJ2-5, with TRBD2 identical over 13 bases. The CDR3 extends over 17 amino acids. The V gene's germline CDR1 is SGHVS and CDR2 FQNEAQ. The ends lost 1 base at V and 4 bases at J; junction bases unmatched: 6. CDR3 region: CASSLELAGGPRETQYF. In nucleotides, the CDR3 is TGTGCCAGCAGCTTAGAACTAGCGGGAGGGCCTCGAGAGACCCAGTACTTC.

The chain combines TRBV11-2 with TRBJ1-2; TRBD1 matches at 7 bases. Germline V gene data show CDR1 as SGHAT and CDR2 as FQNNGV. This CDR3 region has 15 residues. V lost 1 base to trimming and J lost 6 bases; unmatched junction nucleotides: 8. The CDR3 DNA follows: TGTGCCAGCAGCTTAGTAGTAGGGGGCAAGGATGGCTACACCTTC. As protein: CASSLVVGGKDGYTF.

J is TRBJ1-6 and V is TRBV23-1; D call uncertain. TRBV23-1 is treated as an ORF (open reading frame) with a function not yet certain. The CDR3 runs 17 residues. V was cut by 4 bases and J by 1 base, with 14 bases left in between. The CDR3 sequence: CASSRSVKRSYNSPLHF. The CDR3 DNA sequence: TGCGCCAGCAGTCGGAGTGTCAAACGGTCCTATAATTCACCCCTCCACTTT.

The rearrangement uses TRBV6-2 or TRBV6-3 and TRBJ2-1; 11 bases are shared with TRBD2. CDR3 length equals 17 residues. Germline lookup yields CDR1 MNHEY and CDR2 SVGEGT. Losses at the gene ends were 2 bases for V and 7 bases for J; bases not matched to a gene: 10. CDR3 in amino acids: CASSYPLAGGPLNEQFF. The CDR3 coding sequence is TGTGCCAGCAGTTACCCATTAGCGGGAGGGCCGCTGAATGAGCAGTTCTTC.

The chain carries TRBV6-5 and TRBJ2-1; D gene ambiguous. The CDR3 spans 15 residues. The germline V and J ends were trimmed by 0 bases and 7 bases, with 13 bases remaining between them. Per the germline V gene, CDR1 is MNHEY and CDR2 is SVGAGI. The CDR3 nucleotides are TGTGCCAGCAGTTACTCGATCTCTGGCCTTAATGAGCAGTTCTTC. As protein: CASSYSISGLNEQFF.

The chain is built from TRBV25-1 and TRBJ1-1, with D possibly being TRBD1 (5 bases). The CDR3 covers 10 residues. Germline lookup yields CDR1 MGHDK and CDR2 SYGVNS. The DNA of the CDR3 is TGTGGGGGGGGGAACACTGAAGCTTTCTTT. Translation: CGGGNTEAFF.

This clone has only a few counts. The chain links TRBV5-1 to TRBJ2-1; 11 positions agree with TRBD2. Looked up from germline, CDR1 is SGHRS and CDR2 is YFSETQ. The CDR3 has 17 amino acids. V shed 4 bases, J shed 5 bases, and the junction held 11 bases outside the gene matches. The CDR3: CASSGKTGLAGDNEQFF. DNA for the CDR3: TGCGCCAGCAGCGGCAAAACAGGACTAGCGGGCGACAATGAGCAGTTCTTC.

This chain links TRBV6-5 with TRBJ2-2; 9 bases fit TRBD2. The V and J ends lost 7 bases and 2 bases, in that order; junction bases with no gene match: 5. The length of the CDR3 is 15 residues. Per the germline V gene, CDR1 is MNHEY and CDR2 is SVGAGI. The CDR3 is CASKRLADNTGELFF. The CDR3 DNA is TGTGCCAGCAAAAGACTAGCGGATAACACCGGGGAGCTGTTTTTT.

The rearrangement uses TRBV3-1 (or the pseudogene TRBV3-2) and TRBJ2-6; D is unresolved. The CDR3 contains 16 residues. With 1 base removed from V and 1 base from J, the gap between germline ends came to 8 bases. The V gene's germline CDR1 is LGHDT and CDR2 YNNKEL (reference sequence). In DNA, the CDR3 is TGTGCCAGCAGCCAAGTTTACCGGTCTGGGGCCAACGTCCTGACTTTC. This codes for CASSQVYRSGANVLTF.

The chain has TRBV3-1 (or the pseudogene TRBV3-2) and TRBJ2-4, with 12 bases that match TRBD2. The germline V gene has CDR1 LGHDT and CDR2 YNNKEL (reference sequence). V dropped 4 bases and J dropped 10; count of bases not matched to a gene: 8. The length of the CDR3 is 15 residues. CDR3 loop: CASSLTSGGPGIQYF. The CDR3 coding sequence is TGTGCCAGCAGCCTGACTAGCGGGGGCCCGGGTATTCAGTACTTC.

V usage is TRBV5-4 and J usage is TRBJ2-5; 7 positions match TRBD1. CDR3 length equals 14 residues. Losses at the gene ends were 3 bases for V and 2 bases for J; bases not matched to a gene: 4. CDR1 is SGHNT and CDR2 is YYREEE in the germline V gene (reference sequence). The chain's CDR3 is CASSSGQTQETQYF. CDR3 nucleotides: TGTGCCAGCAGCTCGGGACAGACTCAAGAGACCCAGTACTTC.

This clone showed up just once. CDR3 DNA sequence: TGTGCCAGCAGTTCGCGACAGCGAACTAATGAAAAACTGTTTTTT. Encoded protein: CASSSRQRTNEKLFF. The rearrangement uses TRBV27 and TRBJ1-4, with D perhaps TRBD1 (5 bases). Between the trimmed V and J ends, which lost 4 bases and 1 base, there was a span of 10 bases. The germline gives CDR1 MNHEY, CDR2 SMNVEV (reference sequence). The CDR3 contains 15 residues.

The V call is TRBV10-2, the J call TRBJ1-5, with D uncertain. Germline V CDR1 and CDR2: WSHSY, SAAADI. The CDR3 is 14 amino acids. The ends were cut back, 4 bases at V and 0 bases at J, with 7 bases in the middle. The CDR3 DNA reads TGCGCCAGCAGTGGCGTGAATAGCAATCAGCCCCAGCATTTT. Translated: CASSGVNSNQPQHF.

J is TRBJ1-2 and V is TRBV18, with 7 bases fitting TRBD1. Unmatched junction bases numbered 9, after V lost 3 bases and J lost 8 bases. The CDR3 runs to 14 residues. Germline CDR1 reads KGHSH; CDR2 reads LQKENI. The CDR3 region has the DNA TGTGCCAGCTCACCTGATACAGGGGAGAGAGGCTACACCTTC. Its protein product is CASSPDTGERGYTF. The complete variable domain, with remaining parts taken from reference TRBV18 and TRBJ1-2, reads NAGVMQNPRHLVRRRGQEARLRCSPMKGHSHVYWYRQLPEEGLKFMVYLQKENIIDESGMPKERFSAEFPKEGPSILRIQQVVRGDSAAYFCASSPDTGERGYTFGSGTRLTVV.

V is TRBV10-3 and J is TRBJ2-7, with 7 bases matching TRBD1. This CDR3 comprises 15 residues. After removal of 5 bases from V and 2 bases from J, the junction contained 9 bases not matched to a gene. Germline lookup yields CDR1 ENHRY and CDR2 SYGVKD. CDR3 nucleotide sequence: TGTGCCATCAGTCCAGACCGGGACAGTACCTACGAGCAGTACTTC. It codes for CAISPDRDSTYEQYF.

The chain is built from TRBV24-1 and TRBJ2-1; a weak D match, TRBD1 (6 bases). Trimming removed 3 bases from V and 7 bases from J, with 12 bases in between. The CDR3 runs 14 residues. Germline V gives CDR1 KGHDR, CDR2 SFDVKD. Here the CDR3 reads CATSDAGTTNEQFF. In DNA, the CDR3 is TGTGCCACCAGTGATGCCGGGACAACAAATGAGCAGTTCTTC.

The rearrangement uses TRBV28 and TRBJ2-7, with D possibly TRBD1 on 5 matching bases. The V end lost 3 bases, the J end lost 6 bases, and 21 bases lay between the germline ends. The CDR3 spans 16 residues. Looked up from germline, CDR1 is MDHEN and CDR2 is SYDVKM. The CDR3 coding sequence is TGTGCCAGCAGTTTGCCAGGGCGGTTGACTGGCGGCGAGCAGTACTTC. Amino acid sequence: CASSLPGRLTGGEQYF.

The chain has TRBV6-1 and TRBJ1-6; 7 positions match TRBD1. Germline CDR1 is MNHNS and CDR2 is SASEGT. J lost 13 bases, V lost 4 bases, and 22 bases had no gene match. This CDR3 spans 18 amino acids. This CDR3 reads CASSAGGVTDPVVKPLHF. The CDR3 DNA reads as TGTGCCAGCAGTGCAGGGGGGGTGACAGACCCGGTTGTAAAGCCCCTCCACTTT.

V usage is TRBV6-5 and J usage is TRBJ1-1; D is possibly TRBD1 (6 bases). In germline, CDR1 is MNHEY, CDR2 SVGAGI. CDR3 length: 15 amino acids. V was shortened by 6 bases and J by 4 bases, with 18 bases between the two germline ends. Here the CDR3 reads CASRSRGGSGTEAFF. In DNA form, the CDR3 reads TGTGCCAGCAGGTCGAGGGGGGGTAGCGGCACTGAAGCTTTCTTT.

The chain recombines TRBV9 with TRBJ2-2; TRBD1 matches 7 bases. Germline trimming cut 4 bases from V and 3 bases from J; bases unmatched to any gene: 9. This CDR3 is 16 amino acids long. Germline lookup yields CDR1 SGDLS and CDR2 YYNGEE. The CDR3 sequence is CASSPGPQGDTGELFF. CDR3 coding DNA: TGTGCCAGCAGCCCCGGGCCCCAGGGGGACACCGGGGAGCTGTTTTTT. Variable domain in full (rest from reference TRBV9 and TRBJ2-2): DSGVTQTPKHLITATGQRVTLRCSPRSGDLSVYWYQQSLDQGLQFLIQYYNGEERAKGNILERFSAQQFPDLHSELNLSSLELGDSALYFCASSPGPQGDTGELFFGEGSRLTVL.

The CDR3 DNA is TGTGCCAGCAGCCTCGACGGACTAGCCAAAAACATTCAGTACTTC. Protein product: CASSLDGLAKNIQYF. The chain is built from TRBV9 and TRBJ2-4; possibly TRBD2 for D (5 bases). Germline V gene sequence: CDR1 SGDLS, CDR2 YYNGEE. The CDR3 has 15 residues. Trimming shortened V by 4 bases and J by 0 bases, and 11 bases separated the two germline ends.

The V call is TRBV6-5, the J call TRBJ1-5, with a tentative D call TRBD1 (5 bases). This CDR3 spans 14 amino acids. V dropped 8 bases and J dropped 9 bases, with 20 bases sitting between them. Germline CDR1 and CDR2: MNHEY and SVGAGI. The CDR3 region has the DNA TGTGCCAGCTCGACGAGGGCGGGGGAACGGCCCCAGCATTTT. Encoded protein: CASSTRAGERPQHF.

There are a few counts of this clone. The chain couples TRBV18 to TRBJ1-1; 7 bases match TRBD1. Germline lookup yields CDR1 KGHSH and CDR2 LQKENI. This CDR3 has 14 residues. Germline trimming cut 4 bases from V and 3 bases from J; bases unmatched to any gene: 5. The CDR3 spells CASSRTGADTEAFF. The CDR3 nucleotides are TGTGCCAGCTCACGCACAGGGGCGGACACTGAAGCTTTCTTT.

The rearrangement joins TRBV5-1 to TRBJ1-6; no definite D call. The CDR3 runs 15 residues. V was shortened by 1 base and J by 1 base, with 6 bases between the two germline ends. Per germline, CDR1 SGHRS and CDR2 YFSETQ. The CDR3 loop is CASSLSGSYNSPLHF. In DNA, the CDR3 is TGCGCCAGCAGCTTGTCGGGGTCCTATAATTCACCCCTCCACTTT.

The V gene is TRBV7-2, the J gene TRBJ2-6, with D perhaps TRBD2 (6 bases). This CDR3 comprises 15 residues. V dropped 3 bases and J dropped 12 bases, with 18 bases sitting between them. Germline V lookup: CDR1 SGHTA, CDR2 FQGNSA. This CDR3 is CASSLESSELRVLTF. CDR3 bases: TGTGCCAGCAGCTTGGAGTCTAGCGAACTCCGCGTCCTGACTTTC. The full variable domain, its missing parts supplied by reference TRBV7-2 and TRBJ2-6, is GAGVSQSPSNKVTEKGKDVELRCDPISGHTALYWYRQSLGQGLEFLIYFQGNSAPDKSGLPSDRFSAERTGGSVSTLTIQRTQQEDSAVYLCASSLESSELRVLTFGAGSRLTVL.